This T cell receptor (beta chain) was documented in a study of shared clonotypes between healthy human individuals (dated by TCRdb to the early 2020s). In terms of the full investigation: A few men and a couple of women, aged 18 to 49 years, made up the cohort. Per donor, three plates each were used for CD4 naive and CD4 memory, two for CD8 naive, and one for CD8 memory. To increase sequencing depth and limit assay-specific biases, TCR repertoire library preparation and sequencing were carried out by different laboratories using diverse techniques. Each donor's leukapheresis produced roughly between roughly 0.85 and 9.5 billion PBMCs. Blood TCR repertoires of several healthy adults were deeply sequenced to estimate repertoire size and the extent of clonotype sharing between individuals.

About this clone: Its antigen is currently not known. Base quality data are lacking; no much larger clone is found one base away.

Broad study findings and their caveats: When several donors were compared, the shared fraction of clonotypes was around 4.6% for naive CD4, around 4% for naive CD8, 2% to 2.5% for memory CD4, and roughly 0.43% for memory CD8. Pairwise subsampling indicated that sequencing depth was expected to affect the degree of clonotype sharing among donors. Compared with non-shared clonotypes, the clonotypes found in all four sorted-subset donors had higher generation probabilities. Sampling was restricted to blood, and TCR repertoires in tissues likely differ from the TCR repertoires found in blood. Incomplete sequencing was indicated by rarefaction of sorted-subset datasets, despite the large sequencing depth. Naive subsets generally had larger estimated clonotype richness than memory subsets. The genetic and exposure-history diversity represented was limited by the small number of donors.

The donors were healthy, HIV-negative adults with no recently reported acute infections or vaccinations. Every donor was a Caucasian adult living in Nashville, Tennessee, USA. CD4+ T cells were enriched through magnetic negative selection, after which naive cells were positively selected on CD45RA and the remaining negative fraction served as the memory subset. After blood collection by leukapheresis, PBMCs were isolated using Ficoll-Histopaque density gradient centrifugation and then cryopreserved in the vapor phase of liquid nitrogen. Analytical flow cytometry was used to check the purity and quantity of each magnetically sorted T cell population. From each sorted fraction, genomic DNA was isolated and quantified by UV absorbance on a Nanodrop 2000c. Trimming leaves V shorter by 5 bases and J shorter by 7 bases, with the junction holding 9 bases beyond the gene matches. CDR1 and CDR2 are drawn from the germline V gene (reference sequence): LNHDA, SQIVND. CDR3 length: 15 amino acids, cysteine to phenylalanine. Of all the DNA, just the CDR3 is kept, 45 bases in frame from base 1.

Using the deep immunoSEQ assay, multiplex PCR amplified TCR CDR3 regions from genomic DNA. For each cell subset, the extracted genomic DNA was distributed evenly across all wells of several immunoSEQ 96-well plates, and each plate served as one replicate. For sorted subsets, each replicate PCR was loaded with 150 to 250 ng genomic DNA, equivalent to roughly 30,000 T cell genomes. The purified libraries were quantified using a Qubit 3.0 fluorometer, sized with a Bioanalyzer 2100, and then quantified again using the KAPA Library Quantification kit. Every immunoSEQ 96-well plate was sequenced on a dedicated single-read 150-cycle Illumina NextSeq 550 flow cell. From the authors' description of their analysis: Because the immunoSEQ output included only junctional sequences and no quality scores, the filtering could not be the same as the filtering used for full-length reads. Sequences were annotated with PyIR, a Python wrapper for IgBLAST v1.9, and V/J genes and CDR3 were assigned using IMGT germline references. Reads were removed for weak V/J assignments (E-value above 1e-6), missing CDR3, stop codons, out-of-frame junctions, or ambiguous translated residues. V3J clonotypes were defined by identical inferred V gene, J gene, and CDR3 amino acid sequence. To compute the percentage overlap between repertoires, the number of shared unique clonotypes was divided by the size of the smaller repertoire. Repertoire richness was assessed with RTK rarefaction, the Chao1 estimator, and Recon v2.1 estimates of unobserved clonotypes. For all TCRbeta clonotypes obtained by the gDNA method from a few donors, generation probabilities were computed with OLGA. Here the immuneACCESS table is served through TCRdb, limited to in-frame sequences with V and J called. Missing clones are a known gap in these copies; in checked studies unresolved V genes cover under half, and the rest lacks a known reason. That table supplies the V and J calls and clone size; D and trimming were determined from the DNA. The sample table contains approximately 2.4 million clones; only one count was recorded for more than 90% of them. The ten top clones hold 0.1% to 0.15% of the sample.

The source material was naive CD4+ T cells sorted from blood. Explained via the paper, the cell subset or site label denotes: CD45RA+ positively selected. The rearranged segments are TRBV19 and TRBJ1-4; 8 bases in between match TRBD1. The origin of this receptor is a man younger than 35 in good health. The nucleotide sequence is TGTGCCAGTAGTCTGTATCGACAGGGGAGTGAAAAACTGTTTTTT. It is translated as CASSLYRQGSEKLFF.